This TCR beta chain is from a study of T-cell memory formation after mild COVID-19. Each CDR3 protein gets one entry after TCRdb re-called the 5' RACE reads with MiXCR. This table has around 340,000 distinct CDR3 sequences, around 14% appearing once. The CDR3 spans 14 residues. Trimming took 4 bases from V and 5 from J; bases not matched to a gene: 2. A few counts support this clonotype. Its antigen is as yet unknown. Whole-study results and caveats: From day 15 to 85, contracting clones were balanced between CD4 and CD8, whereas later expanders leaned toward CD4+. The study detected some responding clones in pre-infection memory, suggesting cross-reactive memory joined.

The chain combines TRBV12-3 or TRBV12-4 with TRBJ1-6; 7 nucleotides agree with TRBD1. Material for sequencing was PBMCs or a T cell subset sorted from them (not recorded which). This clonotype was obtained from a young man who had mild COVID-19 (a few samples of this study predate the infection). Cell type and time point are not known. CDR3 loop: CASSWDRDNSPLHF. The CDR3, as DNA: TGTGCCAGCAGTTGGGACAGAGATAATTCACCCCTCCACTTT.